Following are 29 T cell receptor beta chains from one sample sequenced in a study of cytomegalovirus exposure and HLA in healthy donors. 60 Vbeta and 13 Jbeta primers were used in PCR. Measured with immunoSEQ multiplex PCR; TCRdb has only the in-frame clones, and not every one. This repertoire shows some 140,000 clones, around three quarters found once; its top ten account for 6.5% to 8%. The sequenced sample was PBMCs. The receptors stem from a middle-aged man in good health and CMV-seropositive.

This rearrangement joins TRBV7-3 to TRBJ2-7, with 12 nucleotides matching TRBD2. This CDR3 has 13 residues. The junction had 4 bases not matched to a gene; V was cut back by 4 bases and J by 9 bases. Germline assignment: CDR1 SGHTA and CDR2 FQGTGA. CDR3 DNA: TGTGCCAGCAGCTCCGCTAGCGGGAGGGGGCAGTACTTC. The encoded protein is CASSSASGRGQYF.

The chain carries TRBV7-8 and TRBJ2-5; the match to TRBD1 covers 8 bases. J was trimmed by 11 bases and V by 3 bases; bases with no gene match: 11. This CDR3 region has 14 residues. Germline CDR1 reads SGHVS; CDR2 reads FQNEAQ. Here the CDR3 reads CASSFPGGLGEQYF. CDR3 bases: TGTGCCAGCAGCTTTCCAGGGGGCCTGGGAGAGCAGTACTTC.

This clone was counted once. The chain couples TRBV7-2 to TRBJ1-5; D might be TRBD1 (6 bases). CDR1 is SGHTA and CDR2 is FQGNSA in the germline V gene. This CDR3 spans 14 amino acids. V dropped 6 bases and J dropped 7 bases, with 16 bases sitting between them. The CDR3 DNA reads as TGTGCCAGCAGTTCCACGACAGGTCGACAGCCCCAGCATTTT. Its translation: CASSSTTGRQPQHF.

The chain recombines TRBV25-1 with TRBJ1-6, with D possibly matching TRBD1 (6 bases). The CDR3 runs to 15 residues. CDR1 MGHDK and CDR2 SYGVNS come from the germline V gene. Between the trimmed V and J ends, which lost 2 bases and 3 bases, there was a span of 8 bases. CDR3 nucleotide sequence: TGTGCCAGCAGTGAAAAACAGGGCTATAATTCACCCCTCCACTTT. Translation: CASSEKQGYNSPLHF.

V is TRBV7-3 and J is TRBJ2-2; 9 nucleotides align to TRBD2. J was trimmed by 3 bases and V by 4 bases; bases with no gene match: 6. This CDR3 is built from 16 residues. The germline V gene encodes CDR1 SGHTA and CDR2 FQGTGA. CDR3 region: CASSYPTSGYTGELFF. The CDR3 nucleotides read TGTGCCAGCAGCTACCCGACTAGCGGATACACCGGGGAGCTGTTTTTT.

V gene TRBV9 combines with J gene TRBJ1-1; perhaps TRBD1 as D (5 bases). Trimming took 0 bases from V and 4 from J, leaving 10 bases between them. CDR3 length: 14 residues. The V gene's germline CDR1 is SGDLS and CDR2 YYNGEE. The CDR3 DNA is TGTGCCAGCAGCGTAGTCCCAGGGCCCACTGAAGCTTTCTTT. Translation: CASSVVPGPTEAFF.

The chain links TRBV5-4 to TRBJ1-1; perhaps TRBD1 as D (5 bases). Germline V gives CDR1 SGHNT, CDR2 YYREEE (reference sequence). This CDR3 contains 13 residues. V was shortened by 1 base and J by 5 bases, with 9 bases between the two germline ends. CDR3 DNA: TGTGCCAGCAGCTTGTACGGGGGTACTGAAGCTTTCTTT. Translating gives CASSLYGGTEAFF.

This clone came up a few times. The chain links TRBV25-1 to TRBJ2-3, with a possible D match to TRBD2 (6 bases). This CDR3 is 18 amino acids long. With 4 bases removed from V and 2 bases from J, the gap between germline ends came to 22 bases. From germline, CDR1 is MGHDK and CDR2 SYGVNS. The CDR3 region has the DNA TGTGCCAGCAGTGCCAAGGGGCCGCGGGACGGACACACAGATACGCAGTATTTT. Encoded protein: CASSAKGPRDGHTDTQYF.

The chain has TRBV28 and TRBJ2-1, with TRBD2 identical over 13 bases. Germline V gives CDR1 MDHEN, CDR2 SYDVKM. The CDR3 is made up of 17 amino acids. V was pared by 3 bases and J by 2 bases, with 4 bases of the junction left unmatched. CDR3 DNA: TGTGCCAGCAGTTTCCCGGGACTAGCGGGAACCTACAATGAGCAGTTCTTC. It encodes CASSFPGLAGTYNEQFF.

The chain recombines TRBV6-5 with TRBJ2-7; 8 bases align to TRBD2. Per germline, CDR1 MNHEY and CDR2 SVGAGI. CDR3 length: 15 residues. The J segment lost 2 bases and the V segment lost 4 bases, leaving 7 bases of the junction unmatched. The CDR3 DNA reads as TGTGCCAGCAGTTCCAGCGGGAGCCTCCCCTACGAGCAGTACTTC. This encodes CASSSSGSLPYEQYF.

The chain couples TRBV4-2 to TRBJ1-1; tentative D call: TRBD1 (6 bases). The CDR3 loop spans 15 amino acids. Germline V gene lookup returns CDR1 LGHNA and CDR2 YNFKEQ. Trimming shortened V by 1 base and J by 3 bases, and 12 bases separated the two germline ends. In DNA, the CDR3 is TGTGCCAGCAGCCAAGGCCAGGGGAGAGACACTGAAGCTTTCTTT. Translation gives CASSQGQGRDTEAFF.

This clone was counted only a few times. The junction departs from germline at one end; a sequencing error may be responsible. The chain is built from TRBV7-9 and TRBJ1-1, with 7 bases identical to TRBD1. Germline CDR1 and CDR2: SEHNR and FQNEAQ (reference sequence). The CDR3 has 12 amino acids. This CDR3 reads CSSSPSQGRAFF. For the CDR3, the DNA is TGTTCCAGCAGCCCGTCACAGGGGAGGGCTTTCTTT. The full variable domain, in which reference TRBV7-9 and TRBJ1-1 provide the parts outside the CDR3, is DTGVSQNPRHKITKRGQNVTFRCDPISEHNRLYWYRQTLGQGPEFLTYFQNEAQLEKSRLLSDRFSAERPKGSFSTLEIQRTEQGDSAMYLCSSSPSQGRAFFGQGTRLTVV.

The V and J genes are TRBV5-1 and TRBJ2-5; perhaps TRBD2 as D (6 bases). The J call is in doubt because the DNA end fits TRBJ2-7 better. Germline CDR1 SGHRS, CDR2 YFSETQ. CDR3 length: 14 amino acids. CDR3 DNA sequence: TGCGCCAGCAGCTTGCTTGGGGGGACCTACGAGCAGTACTTC. Translated, it gives CASSLLGGTYEQYF.

V is TRBV27 and J is TRBJ2-5; TRBD2 might be the D (6 bases). Germline V gives CDR1 MNHEY, CDR2 SMNVEV (reference sequence). The CDR3 runs to 14 residues. The V gene lost 9 bases and the J gene lost 5 bases, with 19 bases spanning the gap. The CDR3 region has the DNA TGTGCCAGTTGGGAGGTCGGGGCGTCGGAGACCCAGTACTTC. Translated, it gives CASWEVGASETQYF.

V and J are TRBV7-9 and TRBJ1-1, with D unclear. Trimming cost V 1 base and J 6 bases, with 12 bases left between them. Per the germline V gene, CDR1 is SEHNR and CDR2 is FQNEAQ (reference sequence). This CDR3 region has 14 residues. The CDR3 sequence is CASSLGGSSAEAFF. The CDR3 DNA follows: TGTGCCAGCAGCTTAGGTGGCAGTAGCGCTGAAGCTTTCTTT.

The chain couples TRBV7-2 to TRBJ2-1; D is perhaps TRBD2 (5 bases). The germline V gene has CDR1 SGHTA and CDR2 FQGNSA. Trimming removed 1 base from V and 7 bases from J, with 14 bases in between. CDR3 length equals 15 residues. The CDR3 spells CASSLGRVSRNEQFF. The CDR3 coding sequence is TGTGCCAGCAGCTTAGGGCGGGTTAGTAGGAATGAGCAGTTCTTC.

CDR3 bases: TGTGCCTGGAACCGCCAGGACAGGGGGAACTATGGCTACACCTTC. This encodes CAWNRQDRGNYGYTF. V gene TRBV30 combines with J gene TRBJ1-2, with 10 bases identical to TRBD1. The CDR3 spans 15 residues. CDR1 and CDR2 (germline): GTSNPN, SVGIG (reference sequence). V gave up 4 bases and J gave up 2 bases; unmatched junction bases: 7.

This clone was found once. This chain links TRBV27 with TRBJ2-1; 12 bases align to TRBD2. V was pared by 5 bases and J by 10 bases, with 12 bases of the junction left unmatched. The CDR3 consists of 16 residues. Germline loops: CDR1 MNHEY, CDR2 SMNVEV (reference sequence). The CDR3 protein is CASSTTTSGRSGEQFF. In nucleotides, the CDR3 is TGTGCCAGCAGTACCACGACTAGCGGGAGAAGTGGGGAGCAGTTCTTC.

This chain uses TRBV21-1 with TRBJ2-7; the D call of TRBD2 is as the table states it, not checked on the DNA. TRBV21-1 is designated a pseudogene. This CDR3 contains 15 residues. The CDR3 bases are TGTGCCAGCAGCAAATGGGTCGAGGGAGTCAGGGAGCAGTACTTC. Residues: CASSKWVEGVREQYF.

V is TRBV15 and J is TRBJ1-1; the D is unclear. The ends were cut back, 2 bases at V and 1 base at J, with 8 bases in the middle. The CDR3 has 14 residues. From germline, CDR1 is LNHNV and CDR2 YYDKDF (reference sequence). CDR3 protein: CATSRPGKNTEAFF. Here the CDR3 DNA reads TGTGCCACCAGCAGACCCGGGAAGAACACTGAAGCTTTCTTT.

The V call is TRBV5-4, the J call TRBJ2-5, with 13 bases matching TRBD2. This CDR3 comprises 17 residues. Germline V gene data show CDR1 as SGHNT and CDR2 as YYREEE (reference sequence). The ends lost 4 bases at V and 4 bases at J; junction bases unmatched: 10. The CDR3 DNA reads as TGTGCCAGCAGCCGGGCAGGGACTAGCGGGACAGGAGAGACCCAGTACTTC. This encodes CASSRAGTSGTGETQYF. Using reference TRBV5-4 and TRBJ2-5 for the parts outside the CDR3, the full variable domain is ETGVTQSPTHLIKTRGQQVTLRCSSQSGHNTVSWYQQALGQGPQFIFQYYREEENGRGNFPPRFSGLQFPNYSSELNVNALELDDSALYLCASSRAGTSGTGETQYFGPGTRLLVL.

The rearrangement links TRBV10-3 to TRBJ1-5, with D possibly matching TRBD1 (5 bases). Trimming stripped 1 base from V and 4 bases from J, with 11 bases between. The CDR3 sequence is 15 residues long. Germline CDR1 and CDR2: ENHRY and SYGVKD. In DNA, the CDR3 is TGTGCCATCAGTGAGTACGGGGGAGAAAATCAGCCCCAGCATTTT. It specifies CAISEYGGENQPQHF.

This chain joins TRBV5-5 and TRBJ2-3; 7 bases align to TRBD2. Germline loops: CDR1 SGHKS, CDR2 YYEKEE (reference sequence). CDR3 size: 16 residues. Trimming took 0 bases from V and 1 from J; bases not matched to a gene: 5. CDR3: CASSLGRELGTDTQYF. The DNA of the CDR3 is TGTGCCAGCAGCTTGGGGCGGGAGCTGGGCACAGATACGCAGTATTTT.

The chain combines TRBV30 with TRBJ1-2, with 10 bases matching TRBD1. Germline V gene sequence: CDR1 GTSNPN, CDR2 SVGIG (reference sequence). The CDR3 is 11 amino acids. Germline trimming cut 6 bases from V and 10 bases from J; bases unmatched to any gene: 5. The CDR3 reads CACGQGEDYTF. The CDR3 DNA sequence: TGTGCCTGCGGACAGGGGGAAGACTACACCTTC.

The J gene is TRBJ2-1, the V gene TRBV5-1; TRBD1 is a possible D gene (5 bases). The CDR3 is made up of 15 amino acids. The germline CDR1 and CDR2 sequences are SGHRS and YFSETQ. V was shortened by 6 bases and J by 2 bases, with 15 bases between the two germline ends. In nucleotides, the CDR3 is TGCGCCAGCAAAGTGGGTCAGGGCCCCTACAATGAGCAGTTCTTC. It codes for CASKVGQGPYNEQFF.

This rearrangement joins TRBV6-5 to TRBJ2-7; 8 nucleotides agree with TRBD1. From germline, CDR1 is MNHEY and CDR2 SVGAGI. V dropped 7 bases and J dropped 2; count of bases not matched to a gene: 7. The CDR3 loop spans 14 amino acids. CDR3 bases: TGTGCCAGCATTCCCCCAGGGGGCCCCTACGAGCAGTACTTC. Its protein is CASIPPGGPYEQYF.

The chain recombines TRBV15 with TRBJ1-2; D unresolved. This CDR3 comprises 13 residues. Trimming pared 3 bases from V and 0 bases from J, leaving 5 bases between. Germline CDR1 reads LNHNV; CDR2 reads YYDKDF (reference sequence). CDR3 protein: CATSSLSNYGYTF. Written as DNA, the CDR3 is TGTGCCACCAGCAGCCTCTCTAACTATGGCTACACCTTC.

This rearrangement joins TRBV5-1 to TRBJ2-1; 13 nucleotides match TRBD2. Trimming at V came to 4 bases and at J to 5 bases, leaving 3 bases not matched to a gene. There are 15 residues in the CDR3. Germline CDR1 SGHRS, CDR2 YFSETQ. The CDR3 region has the DNA TGCGCCAGCAGCCCACTAGCGGGAGGGGACAATGAGCAGTTCTTC. Protein: CASSPLAGGDNEQFF. Full variable domain (outside the CDR3, taken from reference TRBV5-1 and TRBJ2-1): KAGVTQTPRYLIKTRGQQVTLSCSPISGHRSVSWYQQTPGQGLQFLFEYFSETQRNKGNFPGRFSGRQFSNSRSEMNVSTLELGDSALYLCASSPLAGGDNEQFFGPGTRLTVL.

As concerns this clone: One end of the junction is discordant with germline, which a read error may explain. The gene calls are TRBV7-9 and TRBJ1-2; D ambiguous. CDR1 and CDR2 from the germline V gene are SEHNR and FQNEAQ (reference sequence). The CDR3 runs 12 residues. The CDR3 DNA sequence: TGTTCCAGCAACGCGGCTAACTATGGCTACACCTTC. Its translation: CSSNAANYGYTF.